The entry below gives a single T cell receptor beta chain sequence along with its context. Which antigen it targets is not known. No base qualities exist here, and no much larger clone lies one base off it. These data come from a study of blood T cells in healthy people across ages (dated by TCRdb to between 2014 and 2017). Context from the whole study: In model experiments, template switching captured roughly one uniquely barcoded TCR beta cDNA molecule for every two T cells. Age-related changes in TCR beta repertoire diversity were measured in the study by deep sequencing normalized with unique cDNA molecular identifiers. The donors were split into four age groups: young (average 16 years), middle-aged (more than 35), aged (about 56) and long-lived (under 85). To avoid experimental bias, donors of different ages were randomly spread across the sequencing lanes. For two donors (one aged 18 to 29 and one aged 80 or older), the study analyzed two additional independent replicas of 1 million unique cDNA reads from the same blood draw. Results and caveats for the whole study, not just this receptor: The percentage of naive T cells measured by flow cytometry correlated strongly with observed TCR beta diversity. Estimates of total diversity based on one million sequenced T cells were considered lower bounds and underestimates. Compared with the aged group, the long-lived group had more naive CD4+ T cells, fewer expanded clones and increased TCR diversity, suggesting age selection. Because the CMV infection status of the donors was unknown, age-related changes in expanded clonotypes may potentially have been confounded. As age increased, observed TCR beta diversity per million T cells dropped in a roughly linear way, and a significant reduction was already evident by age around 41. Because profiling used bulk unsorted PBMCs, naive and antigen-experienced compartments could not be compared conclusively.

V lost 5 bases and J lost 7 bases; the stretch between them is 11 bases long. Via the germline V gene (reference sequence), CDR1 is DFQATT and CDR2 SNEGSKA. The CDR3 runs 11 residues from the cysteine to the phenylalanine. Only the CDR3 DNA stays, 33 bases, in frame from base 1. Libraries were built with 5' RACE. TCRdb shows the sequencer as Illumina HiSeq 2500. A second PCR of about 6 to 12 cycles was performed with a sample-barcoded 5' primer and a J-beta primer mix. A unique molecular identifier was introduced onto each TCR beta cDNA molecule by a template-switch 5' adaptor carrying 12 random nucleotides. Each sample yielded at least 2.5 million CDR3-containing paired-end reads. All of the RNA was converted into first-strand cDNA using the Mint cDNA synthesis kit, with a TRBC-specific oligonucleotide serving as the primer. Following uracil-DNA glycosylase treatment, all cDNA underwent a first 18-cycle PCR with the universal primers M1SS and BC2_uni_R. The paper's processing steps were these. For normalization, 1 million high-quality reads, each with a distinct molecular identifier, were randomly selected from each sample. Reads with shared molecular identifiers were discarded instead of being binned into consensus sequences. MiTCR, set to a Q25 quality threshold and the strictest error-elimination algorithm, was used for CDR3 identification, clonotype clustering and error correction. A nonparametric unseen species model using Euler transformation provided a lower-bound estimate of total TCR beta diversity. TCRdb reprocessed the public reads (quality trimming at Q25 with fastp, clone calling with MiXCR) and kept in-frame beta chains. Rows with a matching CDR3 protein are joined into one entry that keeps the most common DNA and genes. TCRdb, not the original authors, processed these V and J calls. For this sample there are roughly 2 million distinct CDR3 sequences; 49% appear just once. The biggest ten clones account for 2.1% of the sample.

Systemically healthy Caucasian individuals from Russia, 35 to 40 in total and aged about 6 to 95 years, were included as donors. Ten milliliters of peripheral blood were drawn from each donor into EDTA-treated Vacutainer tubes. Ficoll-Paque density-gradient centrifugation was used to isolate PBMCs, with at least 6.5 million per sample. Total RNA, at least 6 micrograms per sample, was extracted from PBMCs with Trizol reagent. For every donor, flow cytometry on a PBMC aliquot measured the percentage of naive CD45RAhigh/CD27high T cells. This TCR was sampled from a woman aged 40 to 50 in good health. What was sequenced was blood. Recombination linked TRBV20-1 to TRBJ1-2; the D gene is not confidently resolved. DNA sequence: TGCAGTGCTCTCTGGATACGTGGCTACACCTTC. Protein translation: CSALWIRGYTF.